The present entry profiles one TCR beta chain with its context. Its antigen is currently unknown. This table comes from immunoSEQ multiplex PCR, and its TCRdb copy is limited to in-frame clones, with some not included. Among approximately 160,000 clones, 85% to 95% were seen once, and the ten largest hold approximately 0.3%. Patients were ruled out by autoimmune disease history or systemic immunosuppression. The CDR3 is made up of 14 amino acids. Germline V CDR1 and CDR2: SGHNT, YYREEE (reference sequence). The V gene lost 0 bases and the J gene lost 0 bases, with 5 bases spanning the gap. This entry is derived from a study of OX40 agonist ivuxolimab in advanced cancers. As for the study in general: Ivuxolimab, an agonist antibody against OX40 (CD134), was given to patients. Regarding the study as a whole: It was also the case that some nonresponders had low normalized T-cell clonal expansion. The antigens recognized by the expanded peripheral T cells, that is their antigen specificity, were not determined.

The genes are TRBV5-4 and TRBJ2-3; D ambiguous. The receptor was isolated from an adult with an advanced solid tumor such as melanoma, head and neck, liver or kidney cancer. This sample comprised CD4+ or CD8+ T cells sorted from blood, obtained in a trial of the OX40 agonist ivuxolimab. CDR3 residues: CASSLDFSTDTQYF. CDR3 in DNA: TGTGCCAGCAGCTTGGATTTCAGCACAGATACGCAGTATTTT.